Listed here is a single T cell receptor (beta chain). This entry comes from a study of blood T cell repertoires in COVID-19. Study in general: The study drew acute and convalescent COVID-19 samples from the United States, Italy and Spain. The cDNA or gDNA used as material had been derived from T cells, B-cell-depleted T cells, or PBMCs.

From germline, CDR1 is GTSNPN and CDR2 SVGIG (reference sequence). J was trimmed by 8 bases and V by 4 bases; bases with no gene match: 6. The CDR3 totals 14 residues. Original handling: For nucleated cells, counts were estimated from reference gene primer amplification. Using immunoSEQ multiplex PCR, the repertoire was profiled, and TCRdb retains in-frame clones only, with some absent. From that table come the V and J calls and clone size; the DNA was used to work out D and trimming. The sample records about 160,000 clones, 90% to 95% being singletons. The chain is built from TRBV30 and TRBJ2-1; 12 bases agree with TRBD1. The material sequenced was peripheral blood. The TCR was taken from a woman in her fifties or sixties with acute or convalescent COVID-19. In DNA form, the CDR3 reads TGTGCCTGGACGCGGGACAGGGGGCTGGATGAGCAGTTCTTC. Translation: CAWTRDRGLDEQFF. Combining the CDR3 with reference TRBV30 and TRBJ2-1 gives the whole variable domain SQTIHQWPATLVQPVGSPLSLECTVEGTSNPNLYWYRQAAGRGLQLLFYSVGIGQISSEVPQNLSASRPQDRQFILSSKKLLLSDSGFYLCAWTRDRGLDEQFFGPGTRLTVL.